This entry features one T cell receptor (beta chain) sequence. This CDR3 comprises 15 residues. With 7 bases removed from V and 0 bases from J, the gap between germline ends came to 13 bases. Germline V gives CDR1 LNHDA, CDR2 SQIVND (reference sequence). This entry belongs to a study of blood T cell repertoires in COVID-19. Whole-study context: Samples of COVID-19 (acute and convalescent) were obtained from the United States, Italy and Spain. The analysed material was cDNA or gDNA that came from T cells, B-cell-depleted T cells, or PBMCs.

In the authors' workflow: How many nucleated cells were present was estimated from reference gene primer amplification. Data came from immunoSEQ multiplex PCR; TCRdb stores just in-frame clones and leaves some out. V, J and clone size are taken as reported in that table, and D and trimming were inferred from the DNA itself. In the table there are 90,000 to 130,000 clones, approximately 85% of which are singletons. The receptor was isolated from a human donor in a cohort sampled during active COVID-19. The V call is TRBV19, the J call TRBJ1-3; D ambiguous. The sample consisted of peripheral blood. The CDR3 DNA reads TGTGCCAGTAATGACGACGGGTACTCTGGAAACACCATATATTTT. Translating gives CASNDDGYSGNTIYF. The full variable domain, its missing parts supplied by reference TRBV19 and TRBJ1-3, is DGGITQSPKYLFRKEGQNVTLSCEQNLNHDAMYWYRQDPGQGLRLIYYSQIVNDFQKGDIAEGYSVSREKKESFPLTVTSAQKNPTAFYLCASNDDGYSGNTIYFGEGSWLTVV.